The 7 T cell receptor beta chains given below trace back to one sample, sequenced in a study of molecular identifiers for immune sequencing clone quantification. TCRdb re-analysed the PCR reads in MiXCR, keeping a single row per CDR3 protein. In the table there are a few hundred thousand distinct CDR3 sequences, roughly a quarter of which are singletons. The sample comprised naive CD8+ T cells from blood, with Jurkat cell RNA spiked in. Subset meaning: FACS-sorted CD8+CD4-CCR7+CD45RA+ naive T cells. Every receptor here comes from a human donor in good health. Some libraries in this study had Jurkat cell RNA spiked in.

In its sample, this clonotype was seen a few times. The rearrangement links TRBV19 to TRBJ2-7; D is perhaps TRBD1 (5 bases). The CDR3 loop spans 13 amino acids. V shed 3 bases and J shed 2 bases, with 8 bases lying between them. In germline, CDR1 is LNHDA, CDR2 SQIVND (reference sequence). As DNA, the CDR3 is TGTGCCAGTAGTATGGACACAGCCTACGAGCAGTACTTC. This codes for CASSMDTAYEQYF. The whole variable domain, filled in from reference TRBV19 and TRBJ2-7, reads DGGITQSPKYLFRKEGQNVTLSCEQNLNHDAMYWYRQDPGQGLRLIYYSQIVNDFQKGDIAEGYSVSREKKESFPLTVTSAQKNPTAFYLCASSMDTAYEQYFGPGTRLTVT.

In its sample, this clonotype was seen a few times. The chain has TRBV4-1 and TRBJ1-1; tentative D call: TRBD1 (6 bases). V was shortened by 0 bases and J by 6 bases, with 14 bases between the two germline ends. CDR1 and CDR2 (germline): MGHRA, YSYEKL. This CDR3 has 15 residues. The CDR3 DNA follows: TGCGCCAGCAGCCAAGAGATTGGGGGGCAGGCTGAAGCTTTCTTT. Amino acids: CASSQEIGGQAEAFF.

This clonotype showed up many times. As DNA, the CDR3 is TGTGCCAGCAGTCACGAAATCGTGAACACTGAAGCTTTCTTT. Its protein product is CASSHEIVNTEAFF. V usage is TRBV7-9 and J usage is TRBJ1-1; D is ambiguous. Germline V CDR1 and CDR2: SEHNR, FQNEAQ (reference sequence). The V end was cut by 6 bases, the J end by 0 bases, with 11 bases between. CDR3 size: 14 residues. The variable domain in full, with the rest retrieved from reference TRBV7-9 and TRBJ1-1, is DTGVSQNPRHKITKRGQNVTFRCDPISEHNRLYWYRQTLGQGPEFLTYFQNEAQLEKSRLLSDRFSAERPKGSFSTLEIQRTEQGDSAMYLCASSHEIVNTEAFFGQGTRLTVV.

This clonotype occurred many times. V is TRBV19 and J is TRBJ1-2; D uncertain. Looked up from germline, CDR1 is LNHDA and CDR2 is SQIVND (reference sequence). V lost 3 bases to trimming and J lost 2 bases, with 4 bases between them. This CDR3 has 12 residues. The chain's CDR3 is CASSIKNYGYTF. The CDR3 nucleotides read TGTGCCAGTAGTATTAAGAACTATGGCTACACCTTC.

The rearrangement links TRBV11-2 to TRBJ2-6; D remains ambiguous. The CDR3 sequence is 16 residues long. V lost 5 bases, J lost 0 bases, and 11 bases lay in between. CDR1 is SGHAT and CDR2 is FQNNGV in the germline V gene. CDR3 DNA: TGTGCCAGCAGCGTATTCTTCTACTCTGGGGCCAACGTCCTGACTTTC. It is translated as CASSVFFYSGANVLTF.

This clonotype was counted between two and nine times. This chain connects TRBV15 to TRBJ1-1; D is possibly TRBD1 (5 bases). Germline CDR1 and CDR2: LNHNV and YYDKDF (reference sequence). Trimming removed 1 base at V and 1 base at J, with 13 bases between. The CDR3 consists of 16 residues. This CDR3 is CATSRGRDGENTEAFF. The CDR3 DNA follows: TGTGCCACCAGCAGAGGCAGGGATGGGGAGAACACTGAAGCTTTCTTT.

This clonotype was counted at least ten times. V usage is TRBV29-1 and J usage is TRBJ2-2; D perhaps matches TRBD1 (5 bases). Per germline, CDR1 SQVTM and CDR2 ANQGSEA. The CDR3 runs 13 residues. Between the trimmed V and J ends, which lost 4 bases and 2 bases, there was a span of 8 bases. In nucleotides, the CDR3 is TGCAGCGTTGGACAGATCAACACCGGGGAGCTGTTTTTT. Translated: CSVGQINTGELFF.